The clone carrying this T cell receptor (beta chain) turned up a few times. What it recognizes is unknown. This record belongs to a study of PD-1 blockade in classical Hodgkin lymphoma. General study findings and limits: Baseline TCR diversity was reportedly lower in newly diagnosed patients than healthy donors. Factors driving the repertoire differences, possibly disease activity or prior therapy, remain undefined.

This CDR3 comprises 13 residues. Trimming removed 0 bases from V and 2 bases from J, with 6 bases in between. The germline V gene encodes CDR1 SGHDT and CDR2 YYEEEE. Following autologous stem cell transplantation, relapse occurred in every patient, and exposure to brentuximab vedotin varied. Clones were read by immunoSEQ multiplex PCR, and TCRdb kept only the in-frame ones, dropping some. This table has 25,000 to 30,000 clones, approximately 70% appearing once. The chain uses TRBV5-6 and TRBJ2-7, with no clear D. The receptor comes from a human donor with classical Hodgkin lymphoma. The source was peripheral blood mononuclear cells (PBMCs), collected before the second cycle of nivolumab. The CDR3 DNA reads TGTGCCAGCAGCTTGGAAGATGCCTACGAGCAGTACTTC. Residues: CASSLEDAYEQYF.